The TCR beta chain under discussion was sequenced for a study of low-dose radiotherapy and immunotherapy resistance in tumors. Across the whole study: Participants in Cohort 2 were given 1 Gy per fraction every two weeks, for 13 Gy over 26 weeks. Patients received cyclophosphamide 200 mg/m2 intravenously every two weeks, the day before radiation-immunotherapy.

CDR1 is SGHTA, CDR2 FQGNSA, per germline. The CDR3 runs to 21 residues. V lost 4 bases and J lost 0; bases outside the gene matches: 15. Covering alpha and beta chains, TRAV- and TRBV-specific primers were used for the first-strand cDNA. With a constant-region primer and a V-primer adapter, TCRs were subjected to about 20 PCR cycles of amplification. In vitro transcription served to amplify the mRNA that had been isolated. MiXCR was run by TCRdb on the reads, yielding one entry per CDR3 protein. The sample lists fewer than 95,000 distinct CDR3 sequences; 8% to 10% were seen once. Indicated time point: before trial treatment. Donors were administered nivolumab, ipilimumab, aspirin and low-dose cyclophosphamide, together with low-dose radiotherapy. This clonotype occurred many times.

Sequencing was performed on PBMCs, taken before treatment. This sequence was found in a male donor with prostate cancer. The gene calls are TRBV7-2 and TRBJ2-1; 13 positions match TRBD2. The CDR3 DNA reads as TGTGCCAGCAGCTCTGGGCCTCTCACTAGCGGGAGGGGGGGCTCCTACAATGAGCAGTTCTTC. Translated: CASSSGPLTSGRGGSYNEQFF.